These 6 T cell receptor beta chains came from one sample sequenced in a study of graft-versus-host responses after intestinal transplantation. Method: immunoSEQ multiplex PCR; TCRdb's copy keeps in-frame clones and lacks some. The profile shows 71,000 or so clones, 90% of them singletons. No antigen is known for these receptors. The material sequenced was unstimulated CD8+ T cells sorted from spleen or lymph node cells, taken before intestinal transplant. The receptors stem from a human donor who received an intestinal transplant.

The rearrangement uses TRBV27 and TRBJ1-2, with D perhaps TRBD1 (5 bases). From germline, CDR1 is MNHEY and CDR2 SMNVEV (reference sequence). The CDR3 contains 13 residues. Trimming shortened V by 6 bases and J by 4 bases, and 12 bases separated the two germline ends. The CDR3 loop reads CASSQGPAYGYTF. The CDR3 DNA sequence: TGTGCCAGCAGCCAGGGCCCGGCCTATGGCTACACCTTC.

CDR3 loop: CASSEGEGLETGELFF. CDR3 in DNA: TGTGCCAGCAGTGAGGGGGAGGGGTTGGAGACCGGGGAGCTGTTTTTT. The J gene is TRBJ2-2, the V gene TRBV2; 7 bases map to TRBD2. The CDR3 sequence is 16 residues long. The trim removed 3 bases at V and 5 bases at J, leaving 9 bases unmatched. Germline V CDR1 and CDR2: SNHLY, FYNNEI.

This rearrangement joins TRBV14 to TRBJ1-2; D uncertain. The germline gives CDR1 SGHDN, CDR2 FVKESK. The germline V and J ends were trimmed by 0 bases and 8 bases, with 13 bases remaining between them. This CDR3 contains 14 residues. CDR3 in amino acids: CASSQDVGNRGYTF. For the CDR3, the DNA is TGTGCCAGCAGCCAAGATGTTGGAAACAGAGGCTACACCTTC.

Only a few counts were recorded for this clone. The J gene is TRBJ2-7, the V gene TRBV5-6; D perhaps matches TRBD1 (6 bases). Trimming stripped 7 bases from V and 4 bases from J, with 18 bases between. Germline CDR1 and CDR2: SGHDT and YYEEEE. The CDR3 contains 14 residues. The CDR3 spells CASRTTGTPYEQYF. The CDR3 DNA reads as TGTGCCAGCCGTACCACAGGGACCCCATACGAGCAGTACTTC.

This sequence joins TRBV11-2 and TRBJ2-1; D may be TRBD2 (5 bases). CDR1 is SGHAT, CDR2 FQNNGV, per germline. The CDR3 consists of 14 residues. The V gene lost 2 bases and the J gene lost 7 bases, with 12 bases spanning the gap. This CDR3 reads CASSLFFGENEQFF. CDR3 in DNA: TGTGCCAGCAGCTTATTCTTTGGGGAGAATGAGCAGTTCTTC.

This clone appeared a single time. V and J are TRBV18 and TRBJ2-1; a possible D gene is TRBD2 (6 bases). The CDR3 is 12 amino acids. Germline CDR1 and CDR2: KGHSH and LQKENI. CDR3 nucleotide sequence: TGTGCAGTCCGGGGGACCTACAATGAGCAGTTCTTC. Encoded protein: CAVRGTYNEQFF.